This T cell receptor (beta chain) was sequenced for a study of blood T cell repertoires in COVID-19. Authors' methods: From reference gene primer amplification, estimates of nucleated cell counts were derived. Using immunoSEQ multiplex PCR, the repertoire was profiled, and TCRdb retains in-frame clones only, with some absent. V, J and clone size reflect that table, while D and trimming were determined from the DNA. This sample has a few hundred thousand clones, with around four fifths found just once. The TCR was taken from an elderly woman with active or convalescent COVID-19. Sequencing was done on a sample of peripheral blood.

The CDR3 reads CASSQLPTGDTEAFF. CDR3 bases: TGTGCCAGCAGTCAATTACCAACAGGGGACACTGAAGCTTTCTTT. The rearrangement uses TRBV6-5 and TRBJ1-1, with 7 bases aligning to TRBD1. V trimming: 5 bases; J trimming: 3 bases; junction bases outside the gene matches: 9. The CDR3 extends over 15 amino acids. CDR1 is MNHEY and CDR2 is SVGAGI in the germline V gene.